This TCR beta chain stems from a study of blood T cells in healthy people across ages. Study results and caveats: Fewer expanded clones and more diversity marked long-lived versus aged donors. Total diversity from one million sequenced T cells was likely underestimated.

This clonotype appeared a few times. Its antigen is undetermined. The amount of total RNA extracted per sample was at least 5 micrograms. A J-beta primer mix and a sample-barcoded 5' primer were used in a second PCR of roughly 6 to 12 cycles. Using its own MiXCR run on the 5' RACE reads, TCRdb lists one record per CDR3 protein. The sample includes about 1.6 million distinct CDR3 sequences, roughly a third seen only once; the top ten take around 11%. The germline V gene encodes CDR1 ENHRY and CDR2 SYGVKD. CDR3 length: 15 amino acids. Losses at the gene ends were 4 bases for V and 8 bases for J; bases not matched to a gene: 6.

This sequence joins TRBV10-3 and TRBJ2-1, with 12 bases lining up with TRBD2. This TCR was recovered from a woman under 40 in good health. The sample comprised blood. CDR3 sequence: CAISASGRVMDEQFF. CDR3 nucleotide sequence: TGTGCCATCAGTGCTAGCGGGAGGGTTATGGATGAGCAGTTCTTC.